The clone carrying this T cell receptor (beta chain) appeared once. Using immunoSEQ multiplex PCR, the repertoire was profiled, and TCRdb retains in-frame clones only, with some absent. The table includes approximately 140,000 clones, around 92% detected once. This sample was taken from a study of T cell responses to AZD1222 COVID-19 vaccine. Overall study: The study pooled second doses at about 4 or about 12 weeks.

Trimming cost V 8 bases and J 6 bases, with 10 bases left between them. CDR1 is WSHSY and CDR2 is SAAADI in the germline V gene. CDR3 size: 12 residues. V and J are TRBV10-2 and TRBJ2-2; the D gene is possibly TRBD1 (6 bases). The source is an adult in good health. Sequences were derived from peripheral blood, sampled on day 0 of AZD1222 vaccination. As DNA, the CDR3 is TGCGCCAGCGGAACAGGGCCCGGGGAGCTGTTTTTT. Protein sequence: CASGTGPGELFF.